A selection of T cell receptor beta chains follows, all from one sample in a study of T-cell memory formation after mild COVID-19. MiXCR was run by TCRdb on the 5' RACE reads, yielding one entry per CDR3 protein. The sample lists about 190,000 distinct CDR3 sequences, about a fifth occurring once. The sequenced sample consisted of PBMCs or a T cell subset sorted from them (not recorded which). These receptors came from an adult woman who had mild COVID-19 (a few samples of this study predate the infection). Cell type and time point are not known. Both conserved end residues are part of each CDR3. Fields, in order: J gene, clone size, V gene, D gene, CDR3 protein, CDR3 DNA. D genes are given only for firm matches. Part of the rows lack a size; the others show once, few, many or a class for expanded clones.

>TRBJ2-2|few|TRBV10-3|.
CAISDGSTTGELFF
TGTGCCATCAGTGATGGCAGCACCACCGGGGAGCTGTTTTTT
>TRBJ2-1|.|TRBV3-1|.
CASSPEYRASRYNEQFF
TGTGCCAGCAGCCCAGAATACAGGGCGAGTCGCTACAATGAGCAGTTCTTC
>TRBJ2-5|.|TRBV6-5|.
CASSYPERETQYF
TGTGCCAGCAGTTACCCGGAGAGAGAGACCCAGTACTTC
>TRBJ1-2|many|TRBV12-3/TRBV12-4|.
CASSPGGGYGYTF
TGTGCCAGCAGTCCGGGGGGGGGGTATGGCTACACCTTC
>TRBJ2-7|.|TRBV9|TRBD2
CASSVTSGSYEQYF
TGTGCCAGCAGCGTAACCAGCGGGAGCTACGAGCAGTACTTC
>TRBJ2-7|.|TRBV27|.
CASGDSYEQYF
TGTGCCAGCGGGGACTCCTACGAGCAGTACTTC
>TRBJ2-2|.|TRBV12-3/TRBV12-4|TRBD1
CASSMDRPNTGELFF
TGTGCCAGCAGTATGGACAGGCCGAACACCGGGGAGCTGTTTTTT
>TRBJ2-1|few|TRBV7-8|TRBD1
CASSPTGALINNEQFF
TGTGCCAGCAGTCCCACAGGGGCCTTGATTAACAATGAGCAGTTCTTC
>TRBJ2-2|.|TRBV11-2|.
CASSLATGSGELFF
TGTGCCAGCAGCTTAGCCACAGGGTCCGGGGAGCTGTTTTTT
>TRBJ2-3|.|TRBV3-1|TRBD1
CASSHTGTGSDTQYF
TGTGCCAGCAGCCATACCGGGACAGGGTCAGATACGCAGTATTTT
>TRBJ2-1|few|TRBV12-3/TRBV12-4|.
CASSLRLGAGSYNEQFF
TGTGCCAGCAGTTTAAGGCTAGGAGCTGGCTCCTACAATGAGCAGTTCTTC
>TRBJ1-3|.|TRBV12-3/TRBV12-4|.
CASSSGEGLYGNTIYF
TGTGCCAGCAGCTCTGGGGAGGGTCTATATGGAAACACCATATATTTT
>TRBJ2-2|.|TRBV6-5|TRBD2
CASSYTGLAGGPNTGELFF
TGTGCCAGCAGTTACACAGGACTAGCGGGGGGGCCGAACACCGGGGAGCTGTTTTTT
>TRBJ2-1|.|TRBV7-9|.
CASSRDSIGSSYNEQFF
TGTGCCAGCAGCCGTGACTCTATCGGAAGCTCCTACAATGAGCAGTTCTTC
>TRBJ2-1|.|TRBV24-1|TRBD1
CATSDIRTGGDWNEQFF
TGTGCCACCAGTGACATTAGGACAGGGGGCGATTGGAATGAGCAGTTCTTC
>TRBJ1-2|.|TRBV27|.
CASSPLSILPSPLLGGYTF
TGTGCCAGCAGTCCATTATCGATCCTCCCGAGCCCGTTATTGGGGGGCTACACCTTC
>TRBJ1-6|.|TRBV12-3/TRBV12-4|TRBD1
CASSSDRAGNSPLHF
TGTGCCAGCAGTTCGGACAGGGCCGGGAATTCACCCCTCCACTTT
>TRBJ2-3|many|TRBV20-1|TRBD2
CSARDGRERIITSTDTQYF
TGCAGTGCTAGAGATGGGCGGGAGAGAATAATTACTAGCACAGATACGCAGTATTTT
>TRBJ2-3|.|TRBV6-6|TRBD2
CASSYLAGGDTQYF
TGTGCCAGCAGTTACCTCGCGGGGGGGGATACGCAGTATTTT
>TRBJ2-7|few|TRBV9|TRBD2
CASSLTSGVLDEQYF
TGTGCCAGCAGCTTGACTAGCGGGGTTCTTGACGAGCAGTACTTC
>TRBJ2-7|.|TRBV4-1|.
CASSQVHLGTDSYEQYF
TGCGCCAGCAGCCAAGTTCATCTAGGGACGGACTCCTACGAGCAGTACTTC
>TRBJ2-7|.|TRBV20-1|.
CSALEGYEQYF
TGCAGTGCCCTAGAGGGCTACGAGCAGTACTTC
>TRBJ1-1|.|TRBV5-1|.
CASSPSTRDGTEAFF
TGCGCCAGCAGCCCCTCGACAAGGGATGGGACTGAAGCTTTCTTT
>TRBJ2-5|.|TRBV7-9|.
CASSFLGRGDETQYF
TGTGCCAGCAGCTTTCTCGGCAGGGGGGATGAGACCCAGTACTTC
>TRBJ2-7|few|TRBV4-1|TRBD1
CASSLPGTARREQYF
TGCGCCAGCAGCCTCCCGGGGACAGCCCGTCGCGAGCAGTACTTC
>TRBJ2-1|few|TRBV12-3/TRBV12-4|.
CASNPGGDEQFF
TGTGCCAGTAATCCCGGGGGAGATGAGCAGTTCTTC
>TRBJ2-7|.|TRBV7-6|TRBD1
CASSYGFGQGDYEQYF
TGTGCCAGCAGCTACGGGTTCGGACAGGGAGACTACGAGCAGTACTTC
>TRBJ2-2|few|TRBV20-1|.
CSAQNTGELFF
TGCAGTGCCCAGAACACCGGGGAGCTGTTTTTT